Listed below are T cell receptor beta chains from one sample, sequenced in a study of identical twins. From the 5' RACE reads, TCRdb called clonotypes with MiXCR, one entry per CDR3 protein. The sample lists about 920,000 distinct CDR3 sequences, about 12% occurring once. These same records also appear under a second study, on yellow fever vaccine responses in identical twins.

Sequenced: PBMCs. The receptor source for this set is a woman younger than 30 in good health. Both conserved end residues are part of each CDR3. D genes are given only for firm matches. Size values are once, few and many counts, or a class for expanded clones, and some rows have none.

>TRBV29-1|TRBJ2-1|NA|TRBD2
CSVEGLAGEAYNEQFF
TGCAGCGTTGAAGGGCTAGCGGGAGAAGCCTACAATGAGCAGTTCTTC
>TRBV3-1|TRBJ2-5|few|TRBD2
CASSPKKAPILATGETQYF
TGTGCCAGCAGCCCAAAAAAAGCCCCGATACTAGCGACGGGAGAGACCCAGTACTTC
>TRBV29-1|TRBJ2-1|few|TRBD2
CSASGLAGHNEQFF
TGCAGCGCCTCGGGACTAGCGGGCCACAATGAGCAGTTCTTC
>TRBV5-1|TRBJ2-1|many|NA
CASSLGTAYNEQFF
TGTGCCAGCAGTTTAGGTACAGCTTACAATGAGCAGTTCTTC
>TRBV12-3/TRBV12-4|TRBJ1-1|NA|NA
CASTLGGPGDEAFF
TGTGCCAGCACCTTGGGGGGGCCGGGGGACGAAGCTTTCTTT
>TRBV3-1|TRBJ2-2|NA|NA
CASSPTDWYTGELFF
TGTGCCAGCAGTCCGACGGACTGGTACACCGGGGAGCTGTTTTTT
>TRBV24-1|TRBJ2-1|few|TRBD2
CATSDPGTSGINEQFF
TGTGCCACCAGTGATCCAGGGACTAGCGGGATCAATGAGCAGTTCTTC
>TRBV15|TRBJ2-1|few|TRBD2
CATSISGLAGPGGPNEQFF
TGTGCCACCAGCATTTCGGGACTAGCGGGCCCCGGGGGGCCTAATGAGCAGTTCTTC
>TRBV6-6|TRBJ2-7|NA|TRBD1
CATRGQGSYEQYF
TGTGCCACCCGCGGACAGGGGTCCTACGAGCAGTACTTC
>TRBV7-9|TRBJ2-6|NA|NA
CASSSPTGGARANVLTF
TGTGCCAGCAGCTCACCAACCGGGGGCGCCAGGGCCAACGTCCTGACTTTC
>TRBV13|TRBJ2-1|NA|NA
CASSSRKGRELKIGGFTNEQFF
TGTGCCAGCAGCAGTCGGAAGGGCAGGGAATTAAAAATCGGAGGGTTCACCAATGAGCAGTTCTTC
>TRBV6-1|TRBJ1-6|few|NA
CAIEQRNSPLHF
TGTGCCATCGAACAAAGAAATTCACCCCTCCACTTT
>TRBV7-8|TRBJ2-7|few|TRBD2
CASSLTFPSGRDYEQYF
TGTGCCAGCAGCTTAACCTTCCCTAGCGGGAGGGACTACGAGCAGTACTTC
>TRBV19|TRBJ1-1|NA|NA
CASTRQYGGTEAFF
TGTGCCAGTACTCGACAGTATGGTGGGACTGAAGCTTTCTTT
>TRBV10-3|TRBJ2-3|few|TRBD2
CAISEMIAGGPGDTQYF
TGTGCCATCAGTGAGATGATAGCGGGAGGGCCAGGAGATACGCAGTATTTT
>TRBV6-1|TRBJ1-4|many|NA
CATAGTTNEKLFF
TGTGCCACCGCCGGGACGACTAATGAAAAACTGTTTTTT
>TRBV5-1|TRBJ2-1|NA|NA
CASSLRGAIEQFF
TGCGCCAGCAGCTTGAGAGGGGCTATTGAGCAGTTCTTC
>TRBV6-4|TRBJ2-3|NA|NA
CANPLLRGTDTQYF
TGTGCCAACCCCCTCCTACGGGGCACAGATACGCAGTATTTT
>TRBV7-8|TRBJ2-6|few|TRBD1
CASTPLGDSGAGANVLTF
TGTGCCAGCACCCCCCTAGGGGACAGTGGGGCTGGGGCCAACGTCCTGACTTTC
>TRBV3-1|TRBJ2-1|few|NA
CASTAAGPNEQFF
TGTGCCAGCACCGCCGCGGGGCCTAATGAGCAGTTCTTC
>TRBV7-2|TRBJ2-1|many|NA
CASSLLEGLYNEQFF
TGTGCCAGCAGCTTATTGGAGGGCCTATACAATGAGCAGTTCTTC
>TRBV12-3/TRBV12-4|TRBJ1-5|NA|NA
CASSTDRSNQPQHF
TGTGCCAGCAGTACTGACAGGAGCAATCAGCCCCAGCATTTT
>TRBV10-3|TRBJ1-2|NA|TRBD1
CAISENRDSYGYTF
TGTGCCATCAGTGAGAATCGGGACAGCTATGGCTACACCTTC
>TRBV5-1|TRBJ1-3|few|NA
CASSLAGSRNTIYF
TGCGCCAGCAGCTTGGCTGGGAGCCGAAACACCATATATTTT
>TRBV15|TRBJ2-2|few|NA
CATSSRVSTGELFF
TGTGCCACCAGCAGCCGGGTGTCCACCGGGGAGCTGTTTTTT
>TRBV3-1|TRBJ1-5|few|TRBD1
CASSQTTGSNQPQHF
TGTGCCAGCAGCCAAACGACAGGGAGCAATCAGCCCCAGCATTTT
>TRBV14|TRBJ2-5|NA|NA
CASSQRLFGDAFQETQYF
TGTGCCAGCAGCCAGCGTTTATTCGGGGACGCGTTCCAAGAGACCCAGTACTTC
>TRBV18|TRBJ1-2|NA|NA
CASSPSGGDGYTF
TGTGCCAGCTCACCATCGGGGGGAGACGGCTACACCTTC
>TRBV29-1|TRBJ1-2|NA|NA
CSVEGQGSAGYTF
TGCAGCGTTGAGGGACAAGGGTCGGCTGGCTACACCTTC
>TRBV27|TRBJ1-1|NA|NA
CASSKGRSDTEAFF
TGTGCCAGCAGTAAAGGGAGGTCGGACACTGAAGCTTTCTTT
>TRBV20-1|TRBJ2-5|NA|TRBD2
CSARTGLAGDIGETQYF
TGCAGTGCTCGTACGGGACTAGCGGGAGATATAGGAGAGACCCAGTACTTC
>TRBV4-2|TRBJ2-7|few|NA
CASSQEGTGGIYEQYF
TGTGCCAGCAGCCAGGAAGGGACCGGCGGGATCTACGAGCAGTACTTC
>TRBV6-1|TRBJ1-1|few|TRBD1
CASSGTGAGNTEAFF
TGTGCCAGCAGCGGAACAGGGGCAGGGAACACTGAAGCTTTCTTT
>TRBV7-9|TRBJ2-1|few|TRBD1
CASSPRDRAKDEQFF
TGTGCCAGCAGCCCCCGGGACAGGGCTAAGGATGAGCAGTTCTTC
>TRBV27|TRBJ2-3|NA|NA
CASSSAFYGSDTQYF
TGTGCCAGCAGTTCTGCCTTCTACGGTTCAGATACGCAGTATTTT
>TRBV5-1|TRBJ2-7|many|NA
CASSLDMSYEQYF
TGCGCCAGCAGCTTGGACATGTCCTACGAGCAGTACTTC
>TRBV27|TRBJ1-2|few|NA
CASSLRGMGGLVYGYTF
TGTGCCAGCAGTTTAAGGGGGATGGGGGGGCTTGTCTATGGCTACACCTTC
>TRBV6-1|TRBJ1-1|few|NA
CASSPPGGGWGAFF
TGTGCCAGCAGCCCGCCGGGTGGGGGCTGGGGAGCTTTCTTT
>TRBV5-5|TRBJ2-1|NA|TRBD2
CASQLGVGAGEQFF
TGTGCTTCTCAGCTTGGAGTGGGAGCGGGGGAGCAGTTCTTC
>TRBV27|TRBJ2-2|few|NA
CASSFNWGGGELFF
TGTGCCAGCAGTTTCAATTGGGGAGGCGGGGAGCTGTTTTTT
>TRBV19|TRBJ2-1|NA|TRBD1
CASSDRGLNEQFF
TGTGCCAGTAGTGACAGGGGGCTAAATGAGCAGTTCTTC
>TRBV15|TRBJ2-3|few|TRBD2
CATSRALAGADTQYF
TGTGCCACCAGCAGGGCGCTAGCGGGTGCCGATACGCAGTATTTT
>TRBV6-6|TRBJ2-3|NA|NA
CASRSSDTQYF
TGTGCCAGCAGAAGTTCAGATACGCAGTATTTT
>TRBV20-1|TRBJ2-5|NA|NA
CSASGTHGETQYF
TGCAGTGCTAGCGGGACACATGGGGAGACCCAGTACTTC
>TRBV3-1|TRBJ2-1|few|NA
CASSQGRWNEQFF
TGTGCCAGCAGCCAAGGGCGGTGGAATGAGCAGTTCTTC
>TRBV5-1|TRBJ1-2|NA|TRBD1
CASSLQGEGYTF
TGCGCCAGCAGCCTACAGGGGGAAGGCTACACCTTC
>TRBV25-1|TRBJ2-5|many|NA
CASSDRGRRKETQYF
TGTGCCAGCAGTGATAGGGGGAGGAGGAAAGAGACCCAGTACTTC
>TRBV27|TRBJ1-6|NA|NA
CASSLWGNSPLHF
TGTGCCAGCAGTTTATGGGGGAACTCACCCCTCCACTTT
>TRBV20-1|TRBJ1-4|NA|TRBD1
CSAPPGGKSEKLFF
TGCAGTGCCCCCCCAGGGGGGAAAAGTGAAAAACTGTTTTTT
>TRBV5-6|TRBJ2-3|NA|NA
CASSPRGAWADTQYF
TGTGCCAGCAGCCCCCGGGGGGCATGGGCAGATACGCAGTATTTT
>TRBV5-1|TRBJ2-3|NA|TRBD1
CASSLGQGAWDTQYF
TGCGCCAGCAGCTTAGGACAGGGGGCATGGGATACGCAGTATTTT
>TRBV12-5|TRBJ1-5|NA|NA
CASGLVPRQTSNQPQHF
TGTGCTAGTGGTTTGGTACCGCGGCAGACCAGCAATCAGCCCCAGCATTTT
>TRBV9|TRBJ2-1|NA|TRBD2
CASSVGGSGRLDEQFF
TGTGCCAGCAGCGTAGGGGGTAGCGGGAGGTTGGATGAGCAGTTCTTC
>TRBV29-1|TRBJ2-1|few|NA
CSVEGQGFGNEQFF
TGCAGCGTTGAAGGGCAGGGGTTCGGCAATGAGCAGTTCTTC
>TRBV20-1|TRBJ2-3|many|NA
CSAAGGGSVGTQYF
TGCAGTGCTGCCGGGGGAGGCAGTGTCGGTACGCAGTATTTT
>TRBV10-3|TRBJ2-7|few|NA
CAISGSSGKGVYEQYF
TGTGCCATCAGTGGATCGTCGGGGAAAGGAGTGTACGAGCAGTACTTC
>TRBV10-2|TRBJ2-1|NA|NA
CASTPGVEQFF
TGCGCCAGCACCCCGGGGGTTGAGCAGTTCTTC